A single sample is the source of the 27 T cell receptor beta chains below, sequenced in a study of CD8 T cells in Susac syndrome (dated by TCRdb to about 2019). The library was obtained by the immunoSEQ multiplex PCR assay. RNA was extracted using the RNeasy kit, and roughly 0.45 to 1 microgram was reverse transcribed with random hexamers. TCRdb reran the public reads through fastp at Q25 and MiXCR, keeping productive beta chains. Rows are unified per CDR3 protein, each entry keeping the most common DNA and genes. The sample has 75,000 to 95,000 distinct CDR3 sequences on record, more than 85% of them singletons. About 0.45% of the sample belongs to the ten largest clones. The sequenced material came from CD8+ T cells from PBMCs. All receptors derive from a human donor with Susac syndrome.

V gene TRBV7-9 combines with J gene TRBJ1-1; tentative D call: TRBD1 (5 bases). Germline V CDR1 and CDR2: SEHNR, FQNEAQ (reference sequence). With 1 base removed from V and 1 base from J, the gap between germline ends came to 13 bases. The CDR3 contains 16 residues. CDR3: CASSLVGGTANTEAFF. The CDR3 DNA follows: TGTGCCAGCAGCTTAGTGGGAGGGACGGCGAACACTGAAGCTTTCTTT. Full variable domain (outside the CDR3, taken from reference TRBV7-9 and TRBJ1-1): DTGVSQNPRHKITKRGQNVTFRCDPISEHNRLYWYRQTLGQGPEFLTYFQNEAQLEKSRLLSDRFSAERPKGSFSTLEIQRTEQGDSAMYLCASSLVGGTANTEAFFGQGTRLTVV.

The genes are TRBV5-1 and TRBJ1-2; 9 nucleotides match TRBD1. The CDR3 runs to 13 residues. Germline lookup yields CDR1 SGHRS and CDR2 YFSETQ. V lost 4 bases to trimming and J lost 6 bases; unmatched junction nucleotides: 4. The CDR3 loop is CASSPGQGDGYTF. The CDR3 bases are TGCGCCAGCAGCCCGGGACAGGGAGATGGCTACACCTTC.

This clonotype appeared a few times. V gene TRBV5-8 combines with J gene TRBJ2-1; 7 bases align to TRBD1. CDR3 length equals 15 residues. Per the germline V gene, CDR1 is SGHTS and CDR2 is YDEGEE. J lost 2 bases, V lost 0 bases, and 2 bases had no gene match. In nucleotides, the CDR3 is TGTGCCAGCAGCTTGGGACAGGGCGCCTACAATGAGCAGTTCTTC. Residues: CASSLGQGAYNEQFF.

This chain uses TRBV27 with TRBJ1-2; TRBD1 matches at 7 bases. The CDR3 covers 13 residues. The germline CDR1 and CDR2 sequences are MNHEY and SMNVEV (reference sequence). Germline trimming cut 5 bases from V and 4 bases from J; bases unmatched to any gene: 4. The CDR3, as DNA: TGTGCCAGCAGTGACAGGGTCGGCTATGGCTACACCTTC. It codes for CASSDRVGYGYTF.

DNA of the CDR3: TGCAGCGTTGCTGGGGGCAATACAGATACGCAGTATTTT. Amino acids: CSVAGGNTDTQYF. The genes are TRBV29-1 and TRBJ2-3, with D perhaps TRBD1 (6 bases). The germline V gene encodes CDR1 SQVTM and CDR2 ANQGSEA. The CDR3 is 13 residues long. V was shortened by 4 bases and J by 3 bases, with 11 bases between the two germline ends.

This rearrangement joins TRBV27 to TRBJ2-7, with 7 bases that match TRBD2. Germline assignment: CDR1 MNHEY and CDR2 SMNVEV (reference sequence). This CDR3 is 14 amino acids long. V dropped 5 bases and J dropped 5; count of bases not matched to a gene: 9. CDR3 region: CASSPRGVNHEQYF. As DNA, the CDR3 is TGTGCCAGCAGTCCTCGGGGGGTGAACCACGAGCAGTACTTC.

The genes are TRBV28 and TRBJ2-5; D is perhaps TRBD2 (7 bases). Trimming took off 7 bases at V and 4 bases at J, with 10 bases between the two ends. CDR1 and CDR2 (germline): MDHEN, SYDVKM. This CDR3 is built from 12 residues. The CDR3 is CASKGGRETQYF. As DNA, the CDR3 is TGTGCCAGCAAGGGGGGGCGAGAGACCCAGTACTTC.

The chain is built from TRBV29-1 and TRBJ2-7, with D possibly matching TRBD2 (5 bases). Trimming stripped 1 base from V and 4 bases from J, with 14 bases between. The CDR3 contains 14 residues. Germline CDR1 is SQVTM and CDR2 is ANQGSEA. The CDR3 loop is CSVEAVGERYEQYF. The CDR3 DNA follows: TGCAGCGTTGAAGCCGTCGGGGAGAGGTACGAGCAGTACTTC.

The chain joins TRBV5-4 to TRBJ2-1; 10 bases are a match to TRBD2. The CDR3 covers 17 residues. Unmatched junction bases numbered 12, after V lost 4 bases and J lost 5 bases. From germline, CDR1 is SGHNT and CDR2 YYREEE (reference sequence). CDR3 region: CASSPGLARGQNNEQFF. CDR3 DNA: TGTGCCAGCAGCCCGGGACTAGCGAGGGGCCAAAACAATGAGCAGTTCTTC.

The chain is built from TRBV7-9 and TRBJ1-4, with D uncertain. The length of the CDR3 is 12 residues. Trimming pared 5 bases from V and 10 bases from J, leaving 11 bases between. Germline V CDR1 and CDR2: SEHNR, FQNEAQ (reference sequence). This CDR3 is CASSPGGLKLFF. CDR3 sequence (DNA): TGTGCCAGCAGCCCCGGAGGGTTAAAACTGTTTTTT.

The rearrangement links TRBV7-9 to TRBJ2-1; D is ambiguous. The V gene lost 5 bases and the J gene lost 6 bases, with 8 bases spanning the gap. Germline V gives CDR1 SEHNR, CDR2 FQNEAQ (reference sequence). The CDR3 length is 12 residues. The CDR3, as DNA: TGTGCCAGCAGCCTAATCCGCAATGAGCAGTTCTTC. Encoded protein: CASSLIRNEQFF.

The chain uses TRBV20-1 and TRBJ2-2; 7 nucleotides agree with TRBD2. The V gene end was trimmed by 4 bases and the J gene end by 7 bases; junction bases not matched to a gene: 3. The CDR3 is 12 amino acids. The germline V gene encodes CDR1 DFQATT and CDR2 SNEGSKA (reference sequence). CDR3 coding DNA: TGCAGTGCTACTAGCGGCGGCGGGGAGCTGTTTTTT. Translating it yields CSATSGGGELFF.

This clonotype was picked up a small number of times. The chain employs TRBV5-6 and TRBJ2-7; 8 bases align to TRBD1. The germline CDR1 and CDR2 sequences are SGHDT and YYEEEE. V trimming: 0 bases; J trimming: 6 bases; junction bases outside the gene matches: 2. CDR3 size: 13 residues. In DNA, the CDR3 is TGTGCCAGCAGCTTGGTTACAGGGGGCGAGCAGTACTTC. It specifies CASSLVTGGEQYF. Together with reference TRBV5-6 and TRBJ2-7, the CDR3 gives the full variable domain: DAGVTQSPTHLIKTRGQQVTLRCSPKSGHDTVSWYQQALGQGPQFIFQYYEEEERQRGNFPDRFSGHQFPNYSSELNVNALLLGDSALYLCASSLVTGGEQYFGPGTRLTVT.

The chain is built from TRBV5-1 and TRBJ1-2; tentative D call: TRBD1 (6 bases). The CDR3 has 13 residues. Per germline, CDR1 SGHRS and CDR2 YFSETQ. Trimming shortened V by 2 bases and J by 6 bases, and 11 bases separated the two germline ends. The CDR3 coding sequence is TGCGCCAGCAGCTTTAACAGGGTGGATGGCTACACCTTC. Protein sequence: CASSFNRVDGYTF.

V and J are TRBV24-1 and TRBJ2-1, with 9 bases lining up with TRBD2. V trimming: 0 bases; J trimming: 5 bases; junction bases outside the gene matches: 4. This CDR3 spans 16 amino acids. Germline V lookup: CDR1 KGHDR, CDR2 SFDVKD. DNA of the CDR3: TGTGCCACCAGTGATTTGCGACTAGCGGACAACAATGAGCAGTTCTTC. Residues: CATSDLRLADNNEQFF.

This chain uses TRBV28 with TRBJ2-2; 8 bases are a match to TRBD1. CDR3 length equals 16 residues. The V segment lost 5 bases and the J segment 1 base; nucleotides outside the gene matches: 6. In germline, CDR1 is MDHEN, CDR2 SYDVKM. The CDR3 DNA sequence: TGTGCCAGCAGTGCCATCAGGGGGCTGAACACCGGGGAGCTGTTTTTT. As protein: CASSAIRGLNTGELFF.

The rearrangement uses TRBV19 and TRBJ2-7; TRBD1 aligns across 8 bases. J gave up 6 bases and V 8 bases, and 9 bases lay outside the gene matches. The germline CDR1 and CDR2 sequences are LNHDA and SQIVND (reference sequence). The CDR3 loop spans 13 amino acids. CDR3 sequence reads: CASAAGQGGEQYF. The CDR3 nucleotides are TGTGCCAGTGCAGCAGGACAGGGAGGCGAGCAGTACTTC.

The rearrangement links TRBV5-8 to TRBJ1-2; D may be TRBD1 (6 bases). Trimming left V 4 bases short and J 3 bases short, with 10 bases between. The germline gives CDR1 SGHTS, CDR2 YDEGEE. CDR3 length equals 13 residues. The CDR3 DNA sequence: TGTGCCAGCAGCCAGAAGGGGGACTATGGCTACACCTTC. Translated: CASSQKGDYGYTF.

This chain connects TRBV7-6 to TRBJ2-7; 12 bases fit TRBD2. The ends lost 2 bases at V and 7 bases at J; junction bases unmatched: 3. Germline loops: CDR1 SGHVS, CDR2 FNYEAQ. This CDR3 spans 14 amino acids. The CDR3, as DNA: TGTGCCAGCAGCTTACCCGGACTAGCGGGAGAGCAGTACTTC. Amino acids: CASSLPGLAGEQYF.

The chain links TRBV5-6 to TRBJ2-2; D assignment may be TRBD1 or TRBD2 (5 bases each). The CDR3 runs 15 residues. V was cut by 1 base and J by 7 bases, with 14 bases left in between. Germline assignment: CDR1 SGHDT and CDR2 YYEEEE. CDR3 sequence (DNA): TGTGCCAGCAGCTTGCAGGGAGCGCTGGACGGGGAGCTGTTTTTT. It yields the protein CASSLQGALDGELFF.

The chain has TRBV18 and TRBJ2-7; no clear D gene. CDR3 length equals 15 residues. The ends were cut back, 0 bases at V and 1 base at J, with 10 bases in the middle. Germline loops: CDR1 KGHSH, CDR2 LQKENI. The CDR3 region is CASSPPMADSYEQYF. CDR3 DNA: TGTGCCAGCTCACCACCCATGGCGGATTCCTACGAGCAGTACTTC.

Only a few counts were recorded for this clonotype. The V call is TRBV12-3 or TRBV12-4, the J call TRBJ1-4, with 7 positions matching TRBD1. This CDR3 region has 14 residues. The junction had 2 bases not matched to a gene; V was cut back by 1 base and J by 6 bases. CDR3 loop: CASSLGTGDEKLFF. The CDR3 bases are TGTGCCAGCAGTTTAGGAACAGGGGATGAAAAACTGTTTTTT.

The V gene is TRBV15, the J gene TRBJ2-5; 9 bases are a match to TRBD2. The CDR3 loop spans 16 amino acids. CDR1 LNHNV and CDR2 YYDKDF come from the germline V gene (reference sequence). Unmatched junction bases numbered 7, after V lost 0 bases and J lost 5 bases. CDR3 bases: TGTGCCACCAGCAGAGATACTGCTAGCGGGATGGAGACCCAGTACTTC. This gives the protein CATSRDTASGMETQYF.

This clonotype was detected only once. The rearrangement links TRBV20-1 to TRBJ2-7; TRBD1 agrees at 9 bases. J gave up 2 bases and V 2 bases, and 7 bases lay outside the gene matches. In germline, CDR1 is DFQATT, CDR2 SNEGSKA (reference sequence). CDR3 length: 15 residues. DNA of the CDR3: TGCAGTGCTAGAACCGGGACAGGGTACACCTACGAGCAGTACTTC. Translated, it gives CSARTGTGYTYEQYF.

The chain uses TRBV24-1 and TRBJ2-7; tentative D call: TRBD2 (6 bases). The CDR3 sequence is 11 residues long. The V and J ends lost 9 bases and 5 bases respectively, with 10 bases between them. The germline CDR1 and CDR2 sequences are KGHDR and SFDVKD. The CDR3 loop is CATGAGNEQYF. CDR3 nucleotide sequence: TGTGCCACCGGGGCGGGGAACGAGCAGTACTTC.

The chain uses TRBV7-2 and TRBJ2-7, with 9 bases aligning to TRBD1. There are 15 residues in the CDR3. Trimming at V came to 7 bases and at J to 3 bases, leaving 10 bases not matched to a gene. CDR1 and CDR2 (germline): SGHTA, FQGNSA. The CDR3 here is CASKPPGQGLYEQYF. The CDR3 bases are TGTGCCAGCAAACCCCCGGGACAGGGACTCTACGAGCAGTACTTC.

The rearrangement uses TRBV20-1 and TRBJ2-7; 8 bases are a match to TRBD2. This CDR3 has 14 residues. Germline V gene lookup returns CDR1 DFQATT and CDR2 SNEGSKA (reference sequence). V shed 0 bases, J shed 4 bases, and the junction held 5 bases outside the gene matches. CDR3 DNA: TGCAGTGCTAGAGATCTAAGCGGGAGTTACGAGCAGTACTTC. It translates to CSARDLSGSYEQYF.